This T cell receptor beta chain appears in the sequencing data of a study of T cell responses to AZD1222 COVID-19 vaccine. General observations from the study: Donor demographics were predominantly white British with a female majority; clonal diversity may be underestimated. Unmutated variant regions are reportedly targeted by nearly half of spike-specific TCRs. Only a handful of AZD1222 recipients were seropositive at baseline.

Libraries were prepared by immunoSEQ multiplex PCR; TCRdb keeps only in-frame clonotypes and omits some of them. The sample lists 150,000 or so clones, 85% to 90% occurring once. This CDR3 region has 15 residues. V lost 0 bases to trimming and J lost 5 bases, with 13 bases between them. The V gene's germline CDR1 is SGDLS and CDR2 YYNGEE. As regards this clone: Its antigen remains unidentified.

This TCR derives from an adult in good health. V and J are TRBV9 and TRBJ2-3; D unclear. The source was peripheral blood, collected on day 0 of AZD1222 vaccination. The CDR3 DNA reads as TGTGCCAGCAGCGTAGTGGACCAAAATATAGATACGCAGTATTTT. It translates to CASSVVDQNIDTQYF. Full variable domain (remainder filled in from reference TRBV9 and TRBJ2-3): DSGVTQTPKHLITATGQRVTLRCSPRSGDLSVYWYQQSLDQGLQFLIQYYNGEERAKGNILERFSAQQFPDLHSELNLSSLELGDSALYFCASSVVDQNIDTQYFGPGTRLTVL.